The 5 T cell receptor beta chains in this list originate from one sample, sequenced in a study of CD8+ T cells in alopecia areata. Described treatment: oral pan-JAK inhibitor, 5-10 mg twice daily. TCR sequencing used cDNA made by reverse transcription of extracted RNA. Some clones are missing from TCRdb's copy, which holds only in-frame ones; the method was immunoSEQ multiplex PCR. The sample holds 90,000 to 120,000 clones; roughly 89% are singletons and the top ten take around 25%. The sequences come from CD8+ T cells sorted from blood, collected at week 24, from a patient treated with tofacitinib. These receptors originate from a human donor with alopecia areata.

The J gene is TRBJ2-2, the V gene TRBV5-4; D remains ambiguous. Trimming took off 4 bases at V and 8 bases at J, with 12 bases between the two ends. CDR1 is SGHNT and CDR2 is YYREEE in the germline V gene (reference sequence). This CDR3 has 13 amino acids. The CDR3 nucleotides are TGTGCCAGCAGCCTAGACTTAGAGGGGGAGCTGTTTTTT. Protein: CASSLDLEGELFF.

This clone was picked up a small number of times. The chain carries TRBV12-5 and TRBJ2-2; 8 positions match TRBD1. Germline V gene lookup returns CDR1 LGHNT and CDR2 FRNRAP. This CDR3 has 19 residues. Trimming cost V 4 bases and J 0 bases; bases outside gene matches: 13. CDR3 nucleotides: TGTGCTAGTGGTTGGGTGACAGGGGCGACTACCGCGAACACCGGGGAGCTGTTTTTT. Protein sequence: CASGWVTGATTANTGELFF.

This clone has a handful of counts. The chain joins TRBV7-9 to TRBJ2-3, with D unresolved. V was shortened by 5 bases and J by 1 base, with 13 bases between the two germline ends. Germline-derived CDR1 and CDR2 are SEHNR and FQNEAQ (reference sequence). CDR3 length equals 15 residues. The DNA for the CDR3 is TGTGCCAGCAGCGCCCCTTGGGGTCGCACAGATACGCAGTATTTT. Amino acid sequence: CASSAPWGRTDTQYF.

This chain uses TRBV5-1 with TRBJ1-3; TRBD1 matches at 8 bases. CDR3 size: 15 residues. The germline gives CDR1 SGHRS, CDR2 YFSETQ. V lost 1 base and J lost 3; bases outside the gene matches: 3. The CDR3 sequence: CASSLQGAFGNTIYF. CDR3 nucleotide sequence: TGCGCCAGCAGCTTGCAGGGGGCGTTTGGAAACACCATATATTTT.

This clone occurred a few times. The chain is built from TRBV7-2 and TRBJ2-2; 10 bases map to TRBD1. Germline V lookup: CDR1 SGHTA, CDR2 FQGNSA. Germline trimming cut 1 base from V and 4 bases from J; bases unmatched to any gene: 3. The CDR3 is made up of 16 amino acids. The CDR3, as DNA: TGTGCCAGCAGCTTAGGCGGGACAGGGGTCACCGGGGAGCTGTTTTTT. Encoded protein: CASSLGGTGVTGELFF.